These 2 T cell receptor beta chains came from one sample sequenced in a study of CD8+ T cells in alopecia areata. The treatment denotes: oral pan-JAK inhibitor, 5-10 mg twice daily. It was cDNA, reverse transcribed from extracted RNA, that served as the sequencing template. TCRdb keeps only in-frame clones here, not all; method: immunoSEQ multiplex PCR. This table holds under 250,000 clones, less than 75% found once. The sample consisted of CD4+ T cells sorted from blood, taken at week 4, from a patient treated with tofacitinib. The receptors were sampled from a human donor with alopecia areata.

The V gene is TRBV29-1, the J gene TRBJ2-1, with 11 bases aligning to TRBD2. The CDR3 runs 16 residues. Per the germline V gene, CDR1 is SQVTM and CDR2 is ANQGSEA. The V segment lost 1 base and the J segment 3 bases; nucleotides outside the gene matches: 5. CDR3 coding DNA: TGCAGCGTTGAAGGGACTAGCGGGCCAAACTACAATGAGCAGTTCTTC. Its protein product is CSVEGTSGPNYNEQFF.

The chain couples TRBV9 to TRBJ1-2; D not certain. Trimming pared 0 bases from V and 4 bases from J, leaving 10 bases between. CDR1 and CDR2 from the germline V gene are SGDLS and YYNGEE. CDR3 size: 14 residues. The CDR3 protein is CASSVDPVTYGYTF. DNA of the CDR3: TGTGCCAGCAGCGTAGATCCAGTAACCTATGGCTACACCTTC.